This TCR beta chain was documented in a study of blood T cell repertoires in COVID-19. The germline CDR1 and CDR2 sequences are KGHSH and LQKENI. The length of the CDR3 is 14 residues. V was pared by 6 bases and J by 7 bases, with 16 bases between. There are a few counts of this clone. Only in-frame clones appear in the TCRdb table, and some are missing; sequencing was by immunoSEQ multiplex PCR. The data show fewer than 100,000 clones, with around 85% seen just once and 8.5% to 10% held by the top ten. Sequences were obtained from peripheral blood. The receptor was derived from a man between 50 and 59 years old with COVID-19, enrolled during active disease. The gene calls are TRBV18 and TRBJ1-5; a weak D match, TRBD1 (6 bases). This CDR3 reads CASSNQQGHQPQHF. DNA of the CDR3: TGTGCCAGCTCTAATCAACAGGGTCACCAGCCCCAGCATTTT.